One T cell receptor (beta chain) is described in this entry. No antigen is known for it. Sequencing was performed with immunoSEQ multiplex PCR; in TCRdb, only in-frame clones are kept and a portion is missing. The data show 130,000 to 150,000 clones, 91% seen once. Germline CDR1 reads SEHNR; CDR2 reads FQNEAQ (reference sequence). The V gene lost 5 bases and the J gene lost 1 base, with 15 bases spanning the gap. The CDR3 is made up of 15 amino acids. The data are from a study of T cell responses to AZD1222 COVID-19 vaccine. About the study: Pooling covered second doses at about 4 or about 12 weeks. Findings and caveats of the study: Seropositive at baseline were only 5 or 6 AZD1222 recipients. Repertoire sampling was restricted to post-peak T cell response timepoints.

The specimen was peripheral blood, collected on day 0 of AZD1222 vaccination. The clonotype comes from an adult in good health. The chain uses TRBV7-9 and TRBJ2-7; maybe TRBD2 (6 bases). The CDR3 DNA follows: TGTGCCAGCAGCCCTGGTTGGGGGGAGTCCTACGAGCAGTACTTC. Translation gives CASSPGWGESYEQYF.